This TCR beta chain was documented in a study of blood T cell repertoires in COVID-19. V shed 5 bases and J 5 bases; nucleotides not matched to a gene: 8. The V gene's germline CDR1 is SSHAT and CDR2 FNYEAQ (reference sequence). CDR3 length: 14 residues. Sequencing was performed with immunoSEQ multiplex PCR; in TCRdb, only in-frame clones are kept and a portion is missing. The sample yields more than 250,000 clones, less than 90% seen once. The sequenced material came from peripheral blood. The sequence was collected from a man in his fifties or sixties who had recovered from COVID-19. The chain joins TRBV7-7 to TRBJ2-5; TRBD1 aligns across 7 bases. The CDR3 coding sequence is TGTGCCAGCAGCGCCCTGACAGGGCGCGAGACCCAGTACTTC. It specifies CASSALTGRETQYF.